This T cell receptor beta chain originates from a study of tumor and adjacent non-tumor tissue in lung cancer. CDR1 is SGHRS, CDR2 YFSETQ, per germline. This CDR3 is built from 15 residues. No cell sorting was done before RNA was extracted from the tissue. More than 3 cm separated this lung sample from the edge of the tumor. A modified ARM-PCR protocol with three rounds of nested PCR amplified TCRbeta. One entry per CDR3 protein, called by TCRdb with MiXCR from the multiplex PCR reads. The sample has 90,000 to 110,000 distinct CDR3 sequences; 60% to 80% are singletons. A remark on this clonotype: One end of the junction does not line up with germline, which may come from a read error.

What was sequenced was distant non-tumor lung tissue. The origin of this receptor is a man in his fifties or sixties with non-small cell lung cancer. The chain recombines TRBV5-1 with TRBJ2-3, with D unclear. The CDR3 DNA follows: TGCACCAGCAGTTATGCGCCGGGTGACACAGATACGCAGTATTTT. Translated, it gives CTSSYAPGDTDTQYF.